This TCR beta chain was captured by sequencing in a study of blood T cell repertoires in COVID-19. V dropped 2 bases and J dropped 4; count of bases not matched to a gene: 7. The V gene's germline CDR1 is GTSNPN and CDR2 SVGIG (reference sequence). The length of the CDR3 is 14 residues. TCRdb's copy holds only in-frame clones and misses some; the assay was immunoSEQ multiplex PCR. The table has around 29,000 clones, 70% to 90% seen once. The sequenced material came from peripheral blood. This clonotype was obtained from a woman aged 80 or over with COVID-19, enrolled during active disease. The chain is built from TRBV30 and TRBJ1-1; TRBD1 aligns across 7 bases. CDR3 protein: CAWSPGGRSTEAFF. The CDR3 DNA reads TGTGCCTGGAGTCCAGGGGGACGGTCCACTGAAGCTTTCTTT.